This T cell receptor (beta chain) was captured in a study of liver allograft versus peripheral blood T cells. Whole-study context: Intrahepatic T cell receptor repertoires from transplanted livers were compared against repertoires in recipients' peripheral blood. Study results and limitations: There were reportedly differences between T cell receptor repertoires inside liver allografts and those in peripheral blood.

TCRdb passed the reads through MiXCR, listing each CDR3 protein once. The profile shows about 12,000 distinct CDR3 sequences, over 25% of them singletons. CDR1 KGHSH and CDR2 LQKENI come from the germline V gene. The CDR3 sequence is 11 residues long. V was shortened by 3 bases and J by 1 base, with 0 bases between the two germline ends. In this sample, this clonotype is medium-sized. Its matching antigen is unknown. The receptor was derived from a human patient who had a liver transplant. Some T cells may be transferred from the graft donor. The gene calls are TRBV18 and TRBJ2-5; D unclear. The CDR3 DNA sequence: TGTGCCAGCTCACCCCAAGAGACCCAGTACTTC. Translated: CASSPQETQYF.